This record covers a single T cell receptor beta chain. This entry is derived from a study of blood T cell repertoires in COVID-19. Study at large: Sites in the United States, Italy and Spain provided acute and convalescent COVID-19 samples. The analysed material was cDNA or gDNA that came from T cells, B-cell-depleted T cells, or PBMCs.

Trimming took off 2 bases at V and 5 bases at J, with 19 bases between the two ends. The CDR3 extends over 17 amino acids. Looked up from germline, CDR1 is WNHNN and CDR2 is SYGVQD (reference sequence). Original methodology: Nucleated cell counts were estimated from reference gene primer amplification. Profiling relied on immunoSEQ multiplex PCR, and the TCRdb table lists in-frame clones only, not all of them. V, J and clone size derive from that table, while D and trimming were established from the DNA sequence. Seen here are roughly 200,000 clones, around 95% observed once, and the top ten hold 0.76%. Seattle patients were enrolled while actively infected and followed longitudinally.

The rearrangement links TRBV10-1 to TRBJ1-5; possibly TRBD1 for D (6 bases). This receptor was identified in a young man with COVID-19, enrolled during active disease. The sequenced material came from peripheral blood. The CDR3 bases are TGCGCCAGCAGTGAGCCAACCCCAGGACAGTGCGATCAGCCCCAGCATTTT. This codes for CASSEPTPGQCDQPQHF.